The clone carrying this TCR beta chain was counted many times. Its matching antigen is unknown. This sample is drawn from a study of neurological immune-mediated disorders. Study results and caveats: Sharing of CDR3 amino acid sequences among expanded clones across subjects was absent, suggesting private repertoires in all groups.

It was by 5'RACE with 10-nucleotide random UMIs that the cDNA was made. In TCRdb, the 5' RACE reads were re-called with MiXCR into one record per CDR3 protein. Of tens of thousands of distinct CDR3 sequences listed, about 15% are singletons. Germline V gene data show CDR1 as SEHNR and CDR2 as FQNEAQ (reference sequence). This CDR3 has 15 amino acids. V was clipped by 5 bases and J by 2 bases, with 13 bases between them. Healthy controls comprised blood bank volunteers in Maryland, USA. Stored at -80 C, 2 million PBMCs were the source of the unsorted libraries. The material sequenced was PBMCs. The chain links TRBV7-9 to TRBJ2-4; D not resolved. This receptor was taken from a woman aged 40 to 50 in good health. CDR3 bases: TGTGCCAGCAGCCCTCCCCTTAAGCCCAAAAACATTCAGTACTTC. Translated, it gives CASSPPLKPKNIQYF.